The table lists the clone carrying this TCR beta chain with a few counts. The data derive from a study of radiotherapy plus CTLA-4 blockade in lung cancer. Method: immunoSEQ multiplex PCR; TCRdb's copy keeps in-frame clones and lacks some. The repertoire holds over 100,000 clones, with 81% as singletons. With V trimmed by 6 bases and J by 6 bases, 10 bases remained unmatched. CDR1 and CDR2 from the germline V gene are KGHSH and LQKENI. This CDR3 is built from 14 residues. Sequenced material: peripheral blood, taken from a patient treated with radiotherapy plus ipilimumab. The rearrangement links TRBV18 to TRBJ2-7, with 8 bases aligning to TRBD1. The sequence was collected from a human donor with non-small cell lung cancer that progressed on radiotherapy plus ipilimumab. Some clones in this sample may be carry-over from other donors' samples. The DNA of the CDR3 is TGTGCCAGCTCCCTAGTGACAGGGGTTAGCGAGCAGTACTTC. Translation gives CASSLVTGVSEQYF.